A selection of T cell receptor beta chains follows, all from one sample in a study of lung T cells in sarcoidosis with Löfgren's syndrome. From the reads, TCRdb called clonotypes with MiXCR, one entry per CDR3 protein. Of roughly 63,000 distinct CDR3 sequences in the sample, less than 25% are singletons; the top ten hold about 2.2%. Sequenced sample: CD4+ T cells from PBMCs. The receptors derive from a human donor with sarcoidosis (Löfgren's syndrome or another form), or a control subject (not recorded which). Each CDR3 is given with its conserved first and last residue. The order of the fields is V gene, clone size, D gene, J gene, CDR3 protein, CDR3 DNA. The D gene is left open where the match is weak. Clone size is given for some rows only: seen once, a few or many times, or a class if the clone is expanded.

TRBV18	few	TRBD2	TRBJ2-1	CASSPTSGGAHSYNEQFF	TGTGCCAGCTCGCCAACTAGCGGGGGGGCTCACTCCTACAATGAGCAGTTCTTC
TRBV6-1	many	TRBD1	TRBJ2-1	CASTLGGTGVNEQFF	TGTGCCAGCACTTTAGGGGGGACAGGGGTCAATGAGCAGTTCTTC
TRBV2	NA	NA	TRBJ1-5	CASSEIGDQPQHF	TGTGCCAGCAGTGAAATAGGGGATCAGCCCCAGCATTTT
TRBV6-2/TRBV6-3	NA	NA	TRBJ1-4	CASCRQSNEKLSF	TGTGCCAGCTGTAGACAGTCGAATGAAAAACTGTCTTTT
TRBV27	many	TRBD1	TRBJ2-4	CASSSNPGQGLRNIQYF	TGTGCCAGCAGTTCTAATCCCGGACAGGGGTTACGGAACATTCAGTACTTC
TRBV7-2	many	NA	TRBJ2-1	CASSLGWGVPSYNEQFF	TGTGCCAGCAGCTTAGGGTGGGGAGTTCCCTCCTACAATGAGCAGTTCTTC
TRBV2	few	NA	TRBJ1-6	CASSTELQPPYNSPLHF	TGTGCCAGCTCGACGGAGCTTCAGCCCCCCTATAATTCACCCCTCCACTTT
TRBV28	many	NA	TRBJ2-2	CAIGPGELFF	TGTGCCATCGGCCCCGGGGAGCTGTTTTTT
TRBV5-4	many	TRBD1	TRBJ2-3	CASSPKAGGQVGADTQYF	TGTGCCAGCAGCCCAAAGGCTGGGGGACAGGTGGGGGCGGATACGCAGTATTTT
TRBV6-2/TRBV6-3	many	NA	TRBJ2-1	CASSYMGSGLYNEQFF	TGTGCCAGCAGTTATATGGGTAGCGGACTGTACAATGAGCAGTTCTTC
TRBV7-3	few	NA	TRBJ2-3	CASAIQGDTQYF	TGTGCCAGCGCGATCCAAGGAGATACGCAGTATTTT
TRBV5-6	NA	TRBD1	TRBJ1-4	CASSRGQLNEKLFF	TGTGCCAGCAGCAGGGGACAGCTTAATGAAAAACTGTTTTTT
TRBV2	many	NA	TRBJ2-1	CASSTYNEQFF	TGTGCCAGCAGTACCTACAATGAGCAGTTCTTC
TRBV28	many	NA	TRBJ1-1	CASSLRAGGTEAFF	TGTGCCAGCAGTTTACGAGCGGGGGGCACTGAAGCTTTCTTT
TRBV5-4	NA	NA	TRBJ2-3	CASSSPNGGIIDTQYF	TGTGCCAGCAGCTCCCCTAATGGCGGGATTATAGATACGCAGTATTTT
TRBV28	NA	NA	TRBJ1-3	CASTLLTGSSVNTIYF	TGTGCCAGCACCCTGCTGACGGGATCCTCTGTAAACACCATATATTTT
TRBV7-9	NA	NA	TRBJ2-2	CASSTFPGGTGELFF	TGTGCCAGCAGCACTTTCCCCGGGGGCACCGGGGAGCTGTTTTTT
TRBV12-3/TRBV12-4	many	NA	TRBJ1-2	CASSTGQVGGYTF	TGTGCCAGCAGTACGGGACAAGTGGGTGGCTACACCTTC
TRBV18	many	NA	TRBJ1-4	CASSQVGRVEKLFF	TGTGCCAGCTCACAAGTCGGGCGGGTTGAAAAACTGTTTTTT
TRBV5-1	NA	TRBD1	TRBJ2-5	CASSLNRQGETQYF	TGCGCCAGCAGCTTGAATCGACAGGGGGAGACCCAGTACTTC
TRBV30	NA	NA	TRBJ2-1	CAWSVGGYNEQFF	TGTGCCTGGAGTGTCGGAGGGTACAATGAGCAGTTCTTC
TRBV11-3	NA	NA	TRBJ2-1	CASSLARLNNEQFF	TGTGCCAGCAGCTTAGCTCGGCTCAACAATGAGCAGTTCTTC
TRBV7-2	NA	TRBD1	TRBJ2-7	CASSLMGQYYEQYF	TGTGCCAGCAGCTTAATGGGACAGTACTACGAGCAGTACTTC